The 32 T cell receptor beta chains reported below all come from one sample, sequenced in a study of OX40 agonist ivuxolimab in advanced cancers. Only in-frame clones appear in the TCRdb table, and some are missing; sequencing was by immunoSEQ multiplex PCR. The data show 37,000 or so clones, 85% seen once. Sequencing used CD4+ or CD8+ T cells sorted from blood, obtained in a trial of the OX40 agonist ivuxolimab. The source of these receptors is an adult with an advanced solid tumor such as melanoma, head and neck, liver or kidney cancer.

Within the sample, this clone is medium-sized. The chain links TRBV15 to TRBJ2-1; D is unclear. The CDR3 is made up of 12 amino acids. Germline V gene lookup returns CDR1 LNHNV and CDR2 YYDKDF (reference sequence). Trimming removed 4 bases at V and 12 bases at J, with 13 bases between. The CDR3 loop is CATSIGQRGQFF. DNA of the CDR3: TGTGCCACCAGCATCGGTCAGCGCGGGCAGTTCTTC.

This clone was seen a single time. The chain combines TRBV6-1 with TRBJ1-1, with 8 bases matching TRBD1. Unmatched junction bases numbered 5, after V lost 2 bases and J lost 3 bases. The CDR3 is made up of 15 amino acids. Germline-derived CDR1 and CDR2 are MNHNS and SASEGT. Here the CDR3 DNA reads TGTGCCAGCAGTGAATCAGGGGGCCGGGACACTGAAGCTTTCTTT. Its protein is CASSESGGRDTEAFF.

The chain joins TRBV2 to TRBJ2-2; 7 bases are shared with TRBD1. Germline CDR1 is SNHLY and CDR2 is FYNNEI. The ends lost 7 bases at V and 6 bases at J; junction bases unmatched: 8. This CDR3 has 14 amino acids. CDR3 residues: CASTRQGSPGELFF. In DNA, the CDR3 is TGTGCCAGCACTCGACAGGGATCCCCCGGGGAGCTGTTTTTT.

The rearrangement uses TRBV6-6 and TRBJ2-1; either TRBD1 or TRBD2 may fit D (5 bases each). Germline assignment: CDR1 MNHNY and CDR2 SVGAGI (reference sequence). This CDR3 is built from 11 residues. V was trimmed by 5 bases and J by 8 bases, leaving 7 bases between them. The CDR3 is CASSLGDEQFF. In nucleotides, the CDR3 is TGTGCCAGCAGTCTGGGGGATGAGCAGTTCTTC.

J is TRBJ1-2 and V is TRBV7-2; 8 bases are shared with TRBD1. CDR3 length: 17 amino acids. The trim removed 5 bases at V and 3 bases at J, leaving 14 bases unmatched. The germline V gene encodes CDR1 SGHTA and CDR2 FQGNSA. The CDR3 loop reads CASSPLGGAGGHYGYTF. CDR3 coding DNA: TGTGCCAGCAGCCCACTGGGGGGAGCAGGGGGCCACTATGGCTACACCTTC.

The chain carries TRBV13 and TRBJ2-1; TRBD2 matches at 9 bases. J was trimmed by 6 bases and V by 3 bases; bases with no gene match: 6. Per germline, CDR1 PRHDT and CDR2 FYEKMQ (reference sequence). The CDR3 runs to 15 residues. The CDR3: CASSFVAGVINEQFF. The DNA for the CDR3 is TGTGCCAGCAGCTTCGTAGCGGGAGTAATCAATGAGCAGTTCTTC.

V and J are TRBV28 and TRBJ1-2; D remains unclear. This CDR3 has 14 amino acids. Trimming cost V 4 bases and J 4 bases, with 13 bases left between them. Germline V gene data show CDR1 as MDHEN and CDR2 as SYDVKM. The CDR3 reads CASSSMWESYGYTF. The CDR3, as DNA: TGTGCCAGCAGTTCGATGTGGGAATCCTATGGCTACACCTTC.

This chain's CDR3 is CASSTEAGADTEAFF. CDR3 nucleotides: TGTGCCAGTAGTACGGAGGCAGGGGCGGACACTGAAGCTTTCTTT. This rearrangement joins TRBV19 to TRBJ1-1; TRBD1 is a possible D gene (6 bases). This CDR3 contains 15 residues. V lost 4 bases, J lost 3 bases, and 15 bases lay in between. The germline CDR1 and CDR2 sequences are LNHDA and SQIVND (reference sequence).

This chain joins TRBV2 and TRBJ2-1; 11 bases fit TRBD1. The CDR3 covers 14 residues. V shed 5 bases, J shed 9 bases, and the junction held 6 bases outside the gene matches. The V gene's germline CDR1 is SNHLY and CDR2 FYNNEI. In DNA, the CDR3 is TGTGCCAGCAGTTGGACAGGGGGCTTGTTTGAGCAGTTCTTC. This translates into CASSWTGGLFEQFF.

V usage is TRBV18 and J usage is TRBJ2-7, with 8 bases aligning to TRBD1. Per germline, CDR1 KGHSH and CDR2 LQKENI. The V and J ends lost 3 bases and 1 base, in that order; junction bases with no gene match: 8. The CDR3 is made up of 16 amino acids. The CDR3 is CASSPPGQGGSYEQYF. Written as DNA, the CDR3 is TGTGCCAGCTCACCTCCCGGACAGGGAGGTTCCTACGAGCAGTACTTC.

The genes are TRBV5-4 and TRBJ1-4; a weak D match, TRBD1 (5 bases). Looked up from germline, CDR1 is SGHNT and CDR2 is YYREEE (reference sequence). Trimming removed 4 bases from V and 8 bases from J, with 18 bases in between. CDR3 length: 15 amino acids. Here the CDR3 reads CASSPGGSRDEKLFF. The CDR3 DNA reads as TGTGCCAGCAGCCCTGGAGGATCGCGGGACGAAAAACTGTTTTTT. Using reference TRBV5-4 and TRBJ1-4 for the parts outside the CDR3, the full variable domain is ETGVTQSPTHLIKTRGQQVTLRCSSQSGHNTVSWYQQALGQGPQFIFQYYREEENGRGNFPPRFSGLQFPNYSSELNVNALELDDSALYLCASSPGGSRDEKLFFGSGTQLSVL.

The V gene is TRBV6-5, the J gene TRBJ2-2; the match to TRBD1 covers 7 bases. The length of the CDR3 is 14 residues. CDR1 is MNHEY, CDR2 SVGAGI, per germline. After removal of 2 bases from V and 4 bases from J, the junction contained 1 base not matched to a gene. The CDR3 protein is CASSYGDSTGELFF. Here the CDR3 DNA reads TGTGCCAGCAGTTACGGGGACAGCACCGGGGAGCTGTTTTTT.

V gene TRBV5-6 combines with J gene TRBJ1-2; D call uncertain. The CDR3 has 12 residues. Germline-derived CDR1 and CDR2 are SGHDT and YYEEEE. V lost 3 bases to trimming and J lost 5 bases, with 8 bases between them. The CDR3, as DNA: TGTGCCAGCAGCTCGGGCCCGTATGGCTACACCTTC. Amino acids: CASSSGPYGYTF.

The V gene is TRBV23-1, the J gene TRBJ1-3, with 8 bases lining up with TRBD1. TRBV23-1 is assigned to the ORF class and has an uncertain function. V shed 6 bases and J 4 bases; nucleotides not matched to a gene: 8. The CDR3 has 15 amino acids. The CDR3 protein is CASRPPGQEGNTIYF. Here the CDR3 DNA reads TGCGCCAGCAGGCCCCCGGGACAGGAAGGAAACACCATATATTTT.

The chain combines TRBV29-1 with TRBJ2-3, with 11 nucleotides matching TRBD2. Germline loops: CDR1 SQVTM, CDR2 ANQGSEA. The CDR3 sequence is 13 residues long. With V trimmed by 0 bases and J by 10 bases, 3 bases remained unmatched. CDR3 region: CSVEDLAGGPQYF. The CDR3 nucleotides read TGCAGCGTTGAAGACTTAGCGGGGGGGCCGCAGTATTTT.

The chain combines TRBV19 with TRBJ2-3, with a weak D call TRBD1 (6 bases). This CDR3 comprises 14 residues. CDR1 and CDR2 from the germline V gene are LNHDA and SQIVND (reference sequence). Trimming removed 5 bases at V and 3 bases at J, with 12 bases between. CDR3 loop: CASSPRTETDTQYF. The CDR3 nucleotides are TGTGCCAGTAGTCCACGGACAGAGACAGATACGCAGTATTTT.

The rearrangement links TRBV6-1 to TRBJ1-3; no clear D gene. The CDR3 extends over 14 amino acids. The germline V and J ends were trimmed by 3 bases and 4 bases, with 10 bases remaining between them. CDR1 is MNHNS and CDR2 is SASEGT in the germline V gene. The CDR3 region is CASSDVLTGNTIYF. CDR3 nucleotides: TGTGCCAGCAGTGATGTCCTAACGGGAAACACCATATATTTT.

The chain couples TRBV6-5 to TRBJ1-2; tentatively, D is TRBD1 (6 bases). CDR1 is MNHEY and CDR2 is SVGAGI in the germline V gene. The CDR3 sequence is 15 residues long. V was clipped by 0 bases and J by 8 bases, with 16 bases between them. The CDR3 sequence is CASSYSTQGRVGYTF. CDR3 nucleotides: TGTGCCAGCAGTTACTCGACTCAGGGGAGGGTCGGCTACACCTTC.

The V gene is TRBV9, the J gene TRBJ2-5; D is ambiguous. CDR1 is SGDLS, CDR2 YYNGEE, per germline. CDR3 length: 14 residues. Deletions cut 1 base from V and 2 bases from J, with 9 bases between. The CDR3 bases are TGTGCCAGCAGCGTAATGGATACACAAGAGACCCAGTACTTC. It specifies CASSVMDTQETQYF.

This clone has just one count. The chain joins TRBV7-6 to TRBJ2-1; no definite D call. The ends were cut back, 3 bases at V and 4 bases at J, with 7 bases in the middle. Per germline, CDR1 SGHVS and CDR2 FNYEAQ. This CDR3 has 13 residues. CDR3 amino acids: CASSFGRYNEQFF. In nucleotides, the CDR3 is TGTGCCAGCAGCTTCGGACGTTACAATGAGCAGTTCTTC.

DNA of the CDR3: TGTGCCAGCAGCCCTGGACTAGCGGGGGAGGTCTACGAGCAGTACTTC. Its protein is CASSPGLAGEVYEQYF. J is TRBJ2-7 and V is TRBV5-4; 13 bases agree with TRBD2. CDR1 SGHNT and CDR2 YYREEE come from the germline V gene (reference sequence). The CDR3 sequence is 16 residues long. Losses at the gene ends were 4 bases for V and 3 bases for J; bases not matched to a gene: 7.

The V call is TRBV2, the J call TRBJ1-1, with D perhaps TRBD1 (5 bases). The CDR3 has 12 amino acids. Per germline, CDR1 SNHLY and CDR2 FYNNEI. V lost 7 bases and J lost 4, with 10 bases in between. CDR3 sequence: CASKTGGTEAFF. In DNA, the CDR3 is TGTGCCAGCAAAACCGGGGGCACTGAAGCTTTCTTT.

This chain links TRBV6-1 with TRBJ2-7; 9 nucleotides match TRBD1. With 4 bases clipped from V and 3 bases from J, the junction kept 7 bases outside the gene matches. This CDR3 is built from 15 residues. The germline V gene has CDR1 MNHNS and CDR2 SASEGT. The CDR3 DNA follows: TGTGCCAGCAGTGGCCAACAGGGGGCTGGCTACGAGCAGTACTTC. Protein sequence: CASSGQQGAGYEQYF.

The genes are TRBV9 and TRBJ2-3, with 13 nucleotides matching TRBD2. The CDR3 is made up of 15 amino acids. J lost 4 bases, V lost 6 bases, and 5 bases had no gene match. Germline V CDR1 and CDR2: SGDLS, YYNGEE. CDR3 sequence reads: CASTRLAGGSDTQYF. Here the CDR3 DNA reads TGTGCCAGCACCAGACTAGCGGGGGGCTCAGATACGCAGTATTTT.

This chain joins TRBV7-3 and TRBJ2-3, with D unclear. Germline V gene lookup returns CDR1 SGHTA and CDR2 FQGTGA. V gave up 5 bases and J gave up 1 base, with 7 bases separating them. The CDR3 runs 13 residues. The CDR3 region has the DNA TGTGCCAGCAGCCAGACTGGCACAGATACGCAGTATTTT. It is translated as CASSQTGTDTQYF.

The chain uses TRBV11-2 and TRBJ2-3; 8 bases fit TRBD1. With 1 base clipped from V and 2 bases from J, the junction kept 5 bases outside the gene matches. This CDR3 has 16 residues. CDR1 is SGHAT, CDR2 FQNNGV, per germline. CDR3 nucleotides: TGTGCCAGCAGCTTAGTCCGGACAGGGTACACAGATACGCAGTATTTT. Encoded protein: CASSLVRTGYTDTQYF.

The chain carries TRBV29-1 and TRBJ1-2, with D uncertain. The V end lost 3 bases, the J end lost 0 bases, and 8 bases lay between the germline ends. This CDR3 spans 13 amino acids. Per germline, CDR1 SQVTM and CDR2 ANQGSEA. CDR3 protein: CSVDPTANYGYTF. DNA for the CDR3: TGCAGCGTTGACCCCACTGCTAACTATGGCTACACCTTC.

This clone was seen more than once but under ten times. V is TRBV6-1 and J is TRBJ2-4; D might be TRBD1 (5 bases). Germline V gene lookup returns CDR1 MNHNS and CDR2 SASEGT. The CDR3 loop spans 16 amino acids. Trimming took off 1 base at V and 5 bases at J, with 15 bases between the two ends. DNA of the CDR3: TGTGCCAGCAGTGAAGAGACCACAGGTTCGGAAAACATTCAGTACTTC. Protein: CASSEETTGSENIQYF.

This chain connects TRBV5-1 to TRBJ2-3; D is perhaps TRBD2 (6 bases). CDR1 is SGHRS and CDR2 is YFSETQ in the germline V gene. Trimming took 2 bases from V and 1 from J, leaving 11 bases between them. This CDR3 region has 15 residues. The CDR3 DNA is TGCGCCAGCAGCTTACCAGCTAGCGGCACAGATACGCAGTATTTT. Its protein product is CASSLPASGTDTQYF.

This chain connects TRBV30 to TRBJ2-1; D is unresolved. V gave up 5 bases and J gave up 7 bases, with 12 bases separating them. Looked up from germline, CDR1 is GTSNPN and CDR2 is SVGIG (reference sequence). The CDR3 runs 12 residues. CDR3 DNA sequence: TGTGCCTGGGCCCCAAATGAGAATGAGCAGTTCTTC. Protein product: CAWAPNENEQFF.

The genes are TRBV19 and TRBJ2-1; 12 nucleotides line up with TRBD2. V lost 1 base, J lost 0 bases, and 10 bases stayed unmatched. The CDR3 contains 20 residues. Germline V gene data show CDR1 as LNHDA and CDR2 as SQIVND (reference sequence). As DNA, the CDR3 is TGTGCCAGTAGTATAGTGTTGGCTAGCGGGAGGGCAGCCTCCTACAATGAGCAGTTCTTC. This encodes CASSIVLASGRAASYNEQFF.

The table lists this clone with a few counts. The chain recombines TRBV7-2 with TRBJ1-2; possible D gene TRBD1, 5 bases. CDR1 and CDR2 from the germline V gene are SGHTA and FQGNSA. Trimming removed 3 bases at V and 1 base at J, with 12 bases between. The CDR3 runs 15 residues. The CDR3 loop is CASSFGNRRNYGYTF. The CDR3 DNA reads TGTGCCAGCAGCTTCGGCAACAGGCGTAACTATGGCTACACCTTC. Filled out from reference TRBV7-2 and TRBJ1-2, the complete variable domain reads GAGVSQSPSNKVTEKGKDVELRCDPISGHTALYWYRQSLGQGLEFLIYFQGNSAPDKSGLPSDRFSAERTGGSVSTLTIQRTQQEDSAVYLCASSFGNRRNYGYTFGSGTRLTVV.